This T cell receptor beta chain was captured by sequencing in a study of PD-1 blockade in classical Hodgkin lymphoma. Study observations and caveats: For complete responders, baseline diversity was comparable to that of newly diagnosed patients. Relapsed/refractory patients reportedly had the lowest baseline TCR diversity, below newly diagnosed patients, who were below healthy donors.

Every one of the patients relapsed after autologous stem cell transplantation (brentuximab vedotin exposure was variable). Trimming pared 4 bases from V and 8 bases from J, leaving 2 bases between. CDR1 is SEHNR and CDR2 is FQNEAQ in the germline V gene (reference sequence). The CDR3 is made up of 10 amino acids. This clone came up a few times. No antigen is known for it. TCRdb keeps only in-frame clones here, not all; method: immunoSEQ multiplex PCR. The sample holds 20,000 to 30,000 clones, 80% to 85% seen once. The source is a human donor with classical Hodgkin lymphoma. This chain joins TRBV7-9 and TRBJ1-4; D not resolved. The input for sequencing was peripheral blood mononuclear cells (PBMCs), taken before the second cycle of nivolumab. CDR3 sequence reads: CASSSEKLFF. The CDR3 bases are TGTGCCAGCAGCTCCGAAAAACTGTTTTTT. Full variable domain (rest looked up from reference TRBV7-9 and TRBJ1-4): DTGVSQNPRHKITKRGQNVTFRCDPISEHNRLYWYRQTLGQGPEFLTYFQNEAQLEKSRLLSDRFSAERPKGSFSTLEIQRTEQGDSAMYLCASSSEKLFFGSGTQLSVL.